This paragraph covers one T cell receptor (beta chain) sequence. The target antigen is unknown. The sample originates from a study of T-cell reconstitution after alpha-beta-depleted transplantation in children. General observations from the study: T-cell numbers and diversity one year post-transplant derived largely from freshly generated T cells. After transplant, at about two months, alpha-beta T cells were reportedly derived from several hundred expanded graft clones. Elevated TCRbeta diversity at day 60 was traced, in some patients, to surviving recipient T cells and thymic progenitors.

This sample's TCRbeta library carried unique molecular identifier barcodes. TCRdb reprocessed the PCR reads with MiXCR, giving one entry per CDR3 protein. The sample lists fewer than 750,000 distinct CDR3 sequences, under 30% occurring once. The TCR originated in a boy younger than two who had a stem cell transplant for acute myeloid leukemia, so the T cells may come from the graft donor. The sequenced sample was PBMCs, mostly from graft donor cells, obtained 360 days after TCRalphabeta/CD19-depleted stem cell transplant.

The DNA of the CDR3 is TGTGCCAGCAGTTTAGGGCACGTTAGGGGGCGGCCAGATACGCAGTATTTT. Its translation is CASSLGHVRGRPDTQYF. The genes are TRBV12-3 or TRBV12-4 and TRBJ2-3, with 7 bases aligning to TRBD1. This CDR3 is built from 17 residues. After removal of 1 base from V and 4 bases from J, the junction contained 11 bases not matched to a gene.